This T cell receptor (beta chain) was profiled in a study of neoadjuvant nivolumab and ipilimumab in lung cancer. Generated by immunoSEQ multiplex PCR, the TCRdb table keeps only in-frame clones and is missing some. The sample comprises about 38,000 clones, roughly 87% of which are singletons, and 2.5% to 3.5% rests with the top ten. CDR3 length: 18 amino acids. Germline CDR1 and CDR2: SGHRS and YFSETQ. V trimming: 1 base; J trimming: 5 bases; junction bases outside the gene matches: 16. The V gene is TRBV5-1, the J gene TRBJ2-3; 7 nucleotides agree with TRBD2. This TCR came from an adult with non-small cell lung cancer. Sequencing used peripheral blood, obtained before neoadjuvant nivolumab, alone or with ipilimumab. Written as DNA, the CDR3 is TGCGCCAGCAGCTTGTTATTGGAGGGAGGGTCGATGGGAGATACGCAGTATTTT. Its protein is CASSLLLEGGSMGDTQYF.